The 8 T cell receptor beta chains below come from one sample, sequenced in a study of blood T cell repertoires in COVID-19 (dated by TCRdb to the early 2020s). Libraries were constructed by the immunoSEQ multiplex PCR assay. Drawn from immuneACCESS, this table holds only the in-frame rearrangements with V and J called that TCRdb kept. Clones are partly lost; checked studies trace under half to an unresolved V gene and leave the rest unexplained. For this sample the table gives some 150,000 clones, of which about 89% were detected only once. The top ten clonotypes cover roughly 3.5% of the sample. What was sequenced was peripheral blood. These receptors originate from a man in his 70s with acute or convalescent COVID-19.

V gene TRBV11-1 combines with J gene TRBJ2-2, with 13 bases identical to TRBD2. The length of the CDR3 is 16 residues. The V gene's germline CDR1 is SGHAT and CDR2 FQDESV (reference sequence). Trimming cost V 5 bases and J 5 bases; bases outside gene matches: 5. The CDR3 region is CASSKLAGGGTGELFF. The CDR3 region has the DNA TGTGCCAGCAGCAAACTAGCGGGAGGGGGGACCGGGGAGCTGTTTTTT. Full variable domain (missing parts from reference TRBV11-1 and TRBJ2-2): EAEVAQSPRYKITEKSQAVAFWCDPISGHATLYWYRQILGQGPELLVQFQDESVVDDSQLPKDRFSAERLKGVDSTLKIQPAELGDSAMYLCASSKLAGGGTGELFFGEGSRLTVL.

This chain connects TRBV7-8 to TRBJ2-5, with 8 nucleotides matching TRBD2. The V gene end was trimmed by 4 bases and the J gene end by 0 bases; junction bases not matched to a gene: 1. The CDR3 contains 14 residues. Germline CDR1 SGHVS, CDR2 FQNEAQ. The CDR3 nucleotides are TGTGCCAGCAGCTCGGGGGGGGACCAAGAGACCCAGTACTTC. Amino acids: CASSSGGDQETQYF. Combining the CDR3 with reference TRBV7-8 and TRBJ2-5 gives the whole variable domain GAGVSQSPRYKVAKRGQDVALRCDPISGHVSLFWYQQALGQGPEFLTYFQNEAQLDKSGLPSDRFFAERPEGSVSTLKIQRTQQEDSAVYLCASSSGGDQETQYFGPGTRLLVL.

This clone was picked up one time. V gene TRBV5-6 combines with J gene TRBJ1-5; D is perhaps TRBD1 (5 bases). The CDR3 loop spans 14 amino acids. Germline assignment: CDR1 SGHDT and CDR2 YYEEEE. Between the trimmed V and J ends, which lost 1 base and 9 bases, there was a span of 14 bases. CDR3 residues: CASSLFNGQGPQHF. The CDR3 DNA follows: TGTGCCAGCAGCTTGTTTAACGGCCAGGGGCCCCAGCATTTT.

The chain couples TRBV11-3 to TRBJ2-2; D remains ambiguous. Germline V gene sequence: CDR1 SGHNT, CDR2 YENEEA. V lost 5 bases and J 7 bases, leaving 14 bases between the germline ends. The CDR3 spans 14 residues. DNA of the CDR3: TGTGCCAGCAGCCCCCGCCACCGGTACGGGGAGCTGTTTTTT. It is translated as CASSPRHRYGELFF.

The gene calls are TRBV5-4 and TRBJ2-2, with 8 bases aligning to TRBD2. The germline CDR1 and CDR2 sequences are SGHNT and YYREEE (reference sequence). This CDR3 region has 15 residues. Trimming took 4 bases from V and 7 from J; bases not matched to a gene: 9. The CDR3 region is CASSPGLDEVGELFF. As DNA, the CDR3 is TGTGCCAGCAGCCCGGGACTAGATGAAGTCGGGGAGCTGTTTTTT.

The chain joins TRBV4-3 to TRBJ2-3, with 9 bases that match TRBD1. The germline CDR1 and CDR2 sequences are LGHNA and YSLEER. The V segment lost 4 bases and the J segment 3 bases; nucleotides outside the gene matches: 2. The CDR3 is 14 amino acids. CDR3 in amino acids: CASSPGQGTDTQYF. The CDR3 DNA reads TGCGCCAGCAGCCCAGGACAGGGGACAGATACGCAGTATTTT.

This clone was recorded a few times. The chain combines TRBV3-1 (or the pseudogene TRBV3-2) with TRBJ1-2, with D possibly matching TRBD1 (6 bases). Germline CDR1 and CDR2: LGHDT and YNNKEL (reference sequence). This CDR3 comprises 13 residues. V lost 2 bases and J 8 bases, leaving 12 bases between the germline ends. For the CDR3, the DNA is TGTGCCAGCAGCCAACCAGGGGTAGGCGGCTACACCTTC. Its protein product is CASSQPGVGGYTF.

The chain uses TRBV11-2 and TRBJ2-1, with 10 bases matching TRBD1. CDR3 length: 18 residues. In germline, CDR1 is SGHAT, CDR2 FQNNGV. J was trimmed by 0 bases and V by 3 bases; bases with no gene match: 8. CDR3 in amino acids: CASSLGDRGRSSYNEQFF. CDR3 DNA: TGTGCCAGCAGCTTGGGGGACAGGGGCCGGAGCTCCTACAATGAGCAGTTCTTC.